This T cell receptor beta chain was obtained from a study of graft-versus-host responses after intestinal transplantation. On the study more broadly: Tacrolimus and steroids were given for roughly 3 years to all recipients after anti-thymocyte globulin induction.

Assay used: immunoSEQ multiplex PCR; TCRdb lists only in-frame clones, some missing. The sample has approximately 120,000 clones, approximately 94% seen once. The study's findings and limits: Peak GvH clone levels in circulation were associated with early post-transplant HvG declines. High graft-versus-host to host-versus-graft clonal ratios were seen in allografts of patients with graft-donor T cell macrochimerism. Investigators detected GvH clones in recipient marrow, with some emerging earlier in ileum or blood.

As regards this clone: Its matching antigen is unknown.

CDR3 length equals 15 residues. V lost 3 bases and J 4 bases, leaving 15 bases between the germline ends. The germline gives CDR1 MGHRA, CDR2 YSYEKL. This clonotype was obtained from a human donor who received an intestinal transplant. Here the sequenced sample was unstimulated CD4+ T cells sorted from spleen or lymph node cells, taken before intestinal transplant. The V and J genes are TRBV4-1 and TRBJ1-2, with D maybe TRBD1 (5 bases). The CDR3 DNA reads TGCGCCAGCAGCCACGAGGTGACAGAAATCTATGGCTACACCTTC. Amino acid sequence: CASSHEVTEIYGYTF.